This TCR beta chain is drawn from a study of metastatic and nonmetastatic thyroid tumors. Per germline, CDR1 MNHEY and CDR2 SVGEGT. The CDR3 contains 17 residues. None of the patients had undergone any treatment ahead of thyroid surgery. TCRdb re-called clones from the PCR reads using MiXCR. The sample records approximately 39,000 clones, roughly 20% being singletons. This clone came up a few times. One junction end disagrees with the germline gene, perhaps due to a read error. Sequenced input: blood. The rearrangement uses TRBV6-2 or TRBV6-3 and TRBJ1-2, with D possibly being TRBD1 (5 bases). The TCR comes from a female donor with papillary thyroid cancer or a benign thyroid nodule (not recorded which). Some clones in this sample may be carry-over from other donors' samples. The CDR3 loop is CASSLPGPSPLNYCYTF. CDR3 DNA: TGTGCCAGCAGTCTCCCGGGACCTTCCCCCTTAAACTATTGCTACACCTTC.